Sequencing of this TCR beta chain was carried out in a study of blood T cell repertoires in COVID-19 (dated by TCRdb to about 2020). General notes on the study: Samples covering the acute and convalescent phases of COVID-19 were provided by collaborators in the United States, Italy and Spain. Sample metadata almost always included a de-identified subject ID, COVID-19 status, age in years and sex. Deeply sampled blood TCRbeta repertoires from subjects exposed to, actively infected with, or recovered from COVID-19 were included in the dataset. Samples came from the ongoing ImmuneRACE study (first 160 participants) plus 1,254 subjects from 6 global collaborators. A freely available public database, intended as a resource for researchers studying the immune response to SARS-CoV-2, is where the repertoires were released. Where HLA class I and class II types were available, the types were taken from metadata supplied by the sample provider, not from assay-based typing. The material from the prospective study consisted of cDNA or gDNA derived from T cells, B-cell-depleted T cells, or PBMCs. The paper's findings and limits, for the study overall: The amount of clinical and demographic metadata varied by source and participant and was provided uncurated.

After removal of 1 base from V and 2 bases from J, the junction retains 7 bases not matched to a gene. CDR1 and CDR2 were assigned from the germline V gene (reference sequence) as SEHNR and FQNEAQ. The CDR3 sequence holds 19 residues, the cysteine and phenylalanine included. Only CDR3 DNA remains: 57 bases, in frame from the first base. TCRbeta CDR3 regions were amplified from genomic DNA by means of the immunoSEQ Assay, a bias-controlled multiplex PCR. As for how the authors treated the data: Nucleated cell counts per sample were estimated from amplification of reference gene primers within the assay. Sequence reads were collapsed and filtered to measure the absolute abundance of every unique TCRbeta CDR3 rearrangement. For each sample, productive Simpson clonality was calculated as the square root of Simpson's diversity index across productive rearrangements. TCRdb re-hosts the immuneACCESS table, in-frame sequences only. Its copies lack some clones; in the studies checked, an unresolved V gene accounts for under half of them, and the cause for the rest is not known. V and J calls and clone size are as listed in that table; D and trimming were resolved from the DNA. For this sample the table gives under 200,000 clones, of which around four fifths were detected only once. The ten largest account for about 4.6% of the sample.

Enrolling through a virtual design, the prospective study's participants ranged in age from about 18 to 100 years and lived across some 23 United States geographic areas. Cohort assignment in the prospective study relied on participant-reported clinical history from a screening survey and a study questionnaire. Recovered participants in ImmuneRACE Cohort 3 were defined as having two consecutive negative NP/OP PCR tests, clearance from a healthcare professional, or resolution of symptoms. In the prospective study, whole blood, serum and a nasopharyngeal or oropharyngeal swab were collected from each participant by mobile phlebotomists. Over a roughly 2-month period, participants in the prospective study had the option of providing additional blood draws and questionnaires. Before DNA extraction, prospective study blood samples were shipped either frozen or at room temperature. Notes on this clone: What this receptor recognizes is not known. No much larger clonotype is one base removed from it; base qualities were not supplied.

The sequence derives from a woman aged 45 to 65 who had recovered from COVID-19. The sequence joins TRBV7-9 to TRBJ2-2; 13 nucleotides in the junction match TRBD2. The source material was PBMCs or T cells enriched from blood (not recorded which). DNA sequence: TGTGCCAGCAGCTTAGTAGTGTGGACTAGCGGGAGCAACACCGGGGAGCTGTTTTTT. Its translation is CASSLVVWTSGSNTGELFF.